A single sample gave rise to the 24 T cell receptor beta chains below, sequenced in a study of Tregs in tolerant kidney transplant recipients. Only in-frame clones appear in the TCRdb table, and some are missing; sequencing was by immunoSEQ multiplex PCR. The specimen's table records about 23,000 clones. Recipients received nonmyeloablative bone marrow transplants from related graft donors, with transient mixed chimerism. Sequenced here: CD4+ T cells from blood (PBMCs), sampled 6 months after the transplant. These receptors all come from a human patient who received a combined kidney and bone marrow transplant. The graft donor may account for some of the T cells.

This chain's CDR3 is CASSETEGYGYTF. The covered CDR3 bases are TGTGCCAGCAGTGAGACAGAGGGATATGGC. V usage is TRBV2 and J usage is TRBJ1-2; tentative D call: TRBD1 (5 bases). The CDR3 is cut off 3 residues early in the read; its end comes from the germline J gene. The germline V and J ends were trimmed by 3 bases and 5 bases, with 10 bases remaining between them. The germline gives CDR1 SNHLY, CDR2 FYNNEI. This CDR3 has 13 residues.

This clone is medium-sized by frequency. The read comes to an end 3 residues before the CDR3 does, leaving the germline J gene to fill in the end. The chain carries TRBV5-1 and TRBJ1-2, with 8 nucleotides matching TRBD1. CDR1 is SGHRS and CDR2 is YFSETQ in the germline V gene. With 3 bases clipped from V and 5 bases from J, the junction kept 9 bases outside the gene matches. This CDR3 has 15 residues. The CDR3 spells CASSSQGAPRYGYTF. CDR3 DNA (partial): TGCGCCAGCAGCTCCCAGGGGGCGCCCCGATATGGC.

On this clone itself: The CDR3 end lies 3 residues beyond the end of the read and is filled in from the germline J gene. The V and J genes are TRBV7-9 and TRBJ1-2; 7 nucleotides line up with TRBD1. Germline lookup yields CDR1 SEHNR and CDR2 FQNEAQ (reference sequence). Trimming removed 4 bases from V and 3 bases from J; junction bases left unmatched: 5. CDR3 length equals 14 residues. Incomplete CDR3 DNA: TGTGCCAGCAGCTCAGGGACAGTATACTATGGC. It yields the protein CASSSGTVYYG. The whole CDR3 protein is CASSSGTVYYGYTF.

Comment on this clone: The read ends 3 residues shy of where the CDR3 ends; the end is completed using the germline J gene. V usage is TRBV12-5 and J usage is TRBJ2-3; TRBD2 agrees at 12 bases. CDR3 size: 14 residues. Looked up from germline, CDR1 is LGHNT and CDR2 is FRNRAP. Germline trimming cut 7 bases from V and 5 bases from J; bases unmatched to any gene: 4. CDR3 bases read: TGTGCTAGTGCCCGGGGACTAGCGGGAGATACG. Translating gives CASARGLAGDT. The full CDR3 protein reads CASARGLAGDTQYF.

As for this clone: The CDR3 is cut off 3 residues early in the read; its end comes from the germline J gene. The V and J genes are TRBV23-1 and TRBJ2-6; TRBD1 agrees at 8 bases. TRBV23-1 is classed as an ORF, of uncertain function. The junction had 8 bases not matched to a gene; V was cut back by 4 bases and J by 0 bases. This CDR3 has 18 amino acids. CDR3 loop: CASSPSGTGHSGANVLTF. Partial CDR3 DNA: TGCGCCAGCAGTCCTTCGGGGACAGGCCACTCTGGGGCCAACGTC.

Of note for this clone: The read ends 3 residues before the CDR3 terminus; that terminus is restored from the germline J gene. The chain couples TRBV5-8 to TRBJ2-1; 8 positions agree with TRBD2. V was clipped by 0 bases and J by 8 bases; unmatched bases: 4. Per germline, CDR1 SGHTS and CDR2 YDEGEE. This CDR3 is built from 14 residues. The CDR3 DNA, read in part, is TGTGCCAGCAGCTTGGAGAGCGGGAGATATGAG. This gives the protein CASSLESGRYE. The CDR3, in full, reads CASSLESGRYEQFF.

In regard to this clone: The missing CDR3 end, 3 residues past where the read stops, is filled in from the germline J gene. The chain uses TRBV7-2 and TRBJ2-7; D ambiguous. V lost 8 bases to trimming and J lost 4 bases, with 9 bases between them. Germline V gene lookup returns CDR1 SGHTA and CDR2 FQGNSA. The CDR3 runs to 11 residues. CDR3 residues: CASRLGYEQYF. The DNA read from the CDR3 is TGTGCCAGCCGGCTCGGGTACGAG.

As concerns this clone: Coverage ceases 3 residues before the CDR3 finishes, and the germline J gene fills in the end. This chain connects TRBV24-1 to TRBJ1-5; a possible D gene is TRBD1 (5 bases). The germline CDR1 and CDR2 sequences are KGHDR and SFDVKD. This CDR3 contains 16 residues. Trimming removed 2 bases at V and 2 bases at J, with 12 bases between. CDR3: CATSDSGTGGNQPQHF. The CDR3 DNA, read in part, is TGTGCCACCAGTGATTCCGGGACGGGGGGCAATCAGCCC.

Notes on this clone: The CDR3 end lies 3 residues beyond the end of the read and is filled in from the germline J gene. The gene calls are TRBV6-2 or TRBV6-3 and TRBJ2-7; 9 bases match TRBD1. Germline V gene sequence: CDR1 MNHEY, CDR2 SVGEGT. There are 16 residues in the CDR3. Trimming took 0 bases from V and 2 from J; bases not matched to a gene: 5. The CDR3 sequence: CASSYSKGTGTYEQYF. The DNA read from the CDR3 is TGTGCCAGCAGTTACTCGAAGGGGACAGGGACCTACGAG.

Of note for this clone: The read comes to an end 3 residues before the CDR3 does, leaving the germline J gene to fill in the end. The genes are TRBV30 and TRBJ1-6, with 11 bases aligning to TRBD1. The length of the CDR3 is 14 residues. The ends lost 4 bases at V and 7 bases at J; junction bases unmatched: 3. The germline V gene encodes CDR1 GTSNPN and CDR2 SVGIG (reference sequence). The CDR3 sequence: CAWTRDRGNSPLHF. The part of the CDR3 DNA that was read is TGTGCCTGGACCCGGGACAGGGGGAATTCACCC. Together with reference TRBV30 and TRBJ1-6, the CDR3 gives the full variable domain: SQTIHQWPATLVQPVGSPLSLECTVEGTSNPNLYWYRQAAGRGLQLLFYSVGIGQISSEVPQNLSASRPQDRQFILSSKKLLLSDSGFYLCAWTRDRGNSPLHFGNGTRLTVT.

With regard to this clone: Sequencing ends 3 residues short of the CDR3 end; the germline J gene provides the rest. The V gene is TRBV7-2, the J gene TRBJ2-2; D unresolved. The germline CDR1 and CDR2 sequences are SGHTA and FQGNSA. There are 14 residues in the CDR3. V gave up 2 bases and J gave up 1 base, with 5 bases separating them. The CDR3: CASSLFRNTGELFF. Incomplete CDR3 DNA: TGTGCCAGCAGCTTATTCCGGAACACCGGGGAG.

The CDR3 spells CSARAGREKLFF. CDR3 DNA (partial): TGCAGCGCCCGAGCGGGACGTGAAAAA. The genes are TRBV29-1 and TRBJ1-4; D is possibly TRBD1 (5 bases). The CDR3 end is not reached by the read, which stops 3 residues before it; the germline J gene fills it in. Between the trimmed V and J ends, which lost 7 bases and 7 bases, there was a span of 13 bases. Germline loops: CDR1 SQVTM, CDR2 ANQGSEA. This CDR3 is 12 amino acids long.

Comment on this clone: The read finishes 3 residues shy of the CDR3 end, and the germline J gene is used to complete it. This chain connects TRBV6-2 or TRBV6-3 to TRBJ1-2; D perhaps matches TRBD1 (6 bases). Germline V gene data show CDR1 as MNHEY and CDR2 as SVGEGT. The V gene lost 2 bases and the J gene lost 4 bases, with 14 bases spanning the gap. The CDR3 has 15 residues. The sequenced CDR3 bases are TGTGCCAGCAGTTACGAAGGGGCAGGGGCCTATGGC. Its protein product is CASSYEGAGAYG. In full, the CDR3 is CASSYEGAGAYGYTF.

Details on this clone: The DNA ends 3 residues before the CDR3 does, and the rest of the CDR3 is filled in from the germline J gene. This chain links TRBV5-1 with TRBJ2-7; 7 positions match TRBD1. Trimming took 4 bases from V and 1 from J; bases not matched to a gene: 8. In germline, CDR1 is SGHRS, CDR2 YFSETQ. This CDR3 region has 15 residues. CDR3 bases read: TGCGCCAGCAGCGCGACAGGGAAAGGGTCCTACGAG. Amino acids: CASSATGKGSYE. The entire CDR3 protein reads CASSATGKGSYEQYF.

On this clone: The read gets to within 3 residues of the CDR3 end, and the germline J gene fills in the rest. The V gene is TRBV19, the J gene TRBJ1-3; TRBD1 aligns across 7 bases. The CDR3 is 16 amino acids. The junction had 7 bases not matched to a gene; V was cut back by 1 base and J by 4 bases. Per germline, CDR1 LNHDA and CDR2 SQIVND (reference sequence). The part of the CDR3 DNA that was read is TGTGCCAGTAGTATAGGGAGGGACAGAAGAGGAAACACC. Amino acid sequence: CASSIGRDRRGNT. The CDR3 in full is CASSIGRDRRGNTIYF.

Regarding this clone: The CDR3 is cut off 3 residues early in the read; its end comes from the germline J gene. The genes are TRBV6-1 and TRBJ2-1; 7 bases map to TRBD2. The CDR3 has 15 residues. Germline V gene sequence: CDR1 MNHNS, CDR2 SASEGT. V was pared by 3 bases and J by 4 bases, with 6 bases of the junction left unmatched. The sequenced CDR3 bases are TGTGCCAGCAGTGACGTACTAGCGAGATACAATGAG. Its translation: CASSDVLARYNE. Given in full, the CDR3 is CASSDVLARYNEQFF.

As for this clone: The read ends 3 residues early relative to the CDR3; the germline J gene fills the gap. V is TRBV4-1 and J is TRBJ2-2, with D uncertain. V dropped 0 bases and J dropped 6 bases, with 11 bases sitting between them. The CDR3 spans 15 residues. The germline V gene encodes CDR1 MGHRA and CDR2 YSYEKL. The CDR3 loop reads CASSQDWSSAGELFF. The CDR3 bases that were read are TGCGCCAGCAGCCAAGATTGGAGCAGCGCCGGGGAG.

This CDR3 is CASSAGTADTQYF. The CDR3 bases that were read are TGTGCCAGCAGTGCTGGGACAGCGGATACG. The chain uses TRBV6-1 and TRBJ2-3; TRBD1 matches at 7 bases. The read ends 3 residues before the CDR3 terminus; that terminus is restored from the germline J gene. CDR1 is MNHNS and CDR2 is SASEGT in the germline V gene. Unmatched junction bases numbered 4, after V lost 4 bases and J lost 6 bases. The CDR3 runs 13 residues.

Comment on this clone: The CDR3 end is not reached by the read, which stops 3 residues before it; the germline J gene fills it in. J is TRBJ2-5 and V is TRBV7-2, with no clear D. The germline CDR1 and CDR2 sequences are SGHTA and FQGNSA. The V and J ends lost 2 bases and 4 bases respectively, with 14 bases between them. The CDR3 sequence is 15 residues long. This CDR3 is CASSLQLSVGETQYF. The covered CDR3 bases are TGTGCCAGCAGCTTACAATTGAGCGTGGGAGAGACC.

On this clone itself: The read ends 3 residues early relative to the CDR3; the germline J gene fills the gap. The rearrangement links TRBV19 to TRBJ2-1, with 8 bases aligning to TRBD2. The V gene's germline CDR1 is LNHDA and CDR2 SQIVND (reference sequence). Trimming at V came to 4 bases and at J to 4 bases, leaving 9 bases not matched to a gene. This CDR3 comprises 16 residues. CDR3 DNA, as far as it was read: TGTGCCAGTAGTAGCGGATCCGGGACTAGTTACAATGAG. Amino acids: CASSSGSGTSYNE. The CDR3, in full, reads CASSSGSGTSYNEQFF. The whole variable domain, filled in from reference TRBV19 and TRBJ2-1, reads DGGITQSPKYLFRKEGQNVTLSCEQNLNHDAMYWYRQDPGQGLRLIYYSQIVNDFQKGDIAEGYSVSREKKESFPLTVTSAQKNPTAFYLCASSSGSGTSYNEQFFGPGTRLTVL.

As concerns this clone: The CDR3 end falls 3 residues outside the read, so it is completed with the germline J gene. The chain combines TRBV19 with TRBJ1-3; 7 bases align to TRBD1. CDR3 length: 14 residues. V lost 5 bases and J lost 4; bases outside the gene matches: 5. From germline, CDR1 is LNHDA and CDR2 SQIVND (reference sequence). Partial CDR3 DNA: TGTGCCAGTAGTCGTGGACAGGCCGGAAACACC. Translation: CASSRGQAGNT. The full CDR3 sequence reads CASSRGQAGNTIYF.

Regarding this clone: The sequence runs out 3 residues before the end of the CDR3; the remainder is reconstructed from the germline J gene. The rearrangement links TRBV10-3 to TRBJ2-7, with D possibly being TRBD2 (5 bases). The CDR3 consists of 12 residues. Per germline, CDR1 ENHRY and CDR2 SYGVKD. V lost 5 bases to trimming and J lost 3 bases, with 8 bases between them. CDR3: CAISHGVYEQYF. The sequenced CDR3 bases are TGTGCCATCAGTCACGGGGTCTACGAG.

In the case of this clone: The read ends 3 residues shy of where the CDR3 ends; the end is completed using the germline J gene. The V gene is TRBV19, the J gene TRBJ2-1, with D hard to call. V was shortened by 4 bases and J by 6 bases, with 10 bases between the two germline ends. Germline V gene data show CDR1 as LNHDA and CDR2 as SQIVND (reference sequence). The CDR3 totals 13 residues. The CDR3: CASSTGHRNEQFF. CDR3 bases read: TGTGCCAGTAGTACGGGTCACCGCAATGAG.

As to this clone: The read stops 3 residues short of the end of the CDR3; the missing end is completed from the germline J gene. The chain carries TRBV7-2 and TRBJ2-1, with 11 bases identical to TRBD2. The V and J ends lost 4 bases and 2 bases, in that order; junction bases with no gene match: 1. Germline V gives CDR1 SGHTA, CDR2 FQGNSA. The CDR3 spans 15 residues. The CDR3 loop is CASSSTSGAYNEQFF. CDR3 DNA, as far as it was read: TGTGCCAGCAGCTCGACTAGCGGGGCCTACAATGAG.